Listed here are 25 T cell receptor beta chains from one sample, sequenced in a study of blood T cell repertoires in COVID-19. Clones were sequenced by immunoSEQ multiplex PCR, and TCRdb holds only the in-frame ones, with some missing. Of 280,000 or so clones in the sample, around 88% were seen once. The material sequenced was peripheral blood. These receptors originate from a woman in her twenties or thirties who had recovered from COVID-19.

The CDR3 here is CASSQGDRGRGYTF. The CDR3 nucleotides are TGTGCCAGCAGCCAAGGGGACAGGGGGCGAGGCTACACCTTC. The chain employs TRBV4-2 and TRBJ1-2; the match to TRBD1 covers 12 bases. From germline, CDR1 is LGHNA and CDR2 YNFKEQ. The V gene end was trimmed by 1 base and the J gene end by 8 bases; junction bases not matched to a gene: 2. This CDR3 spans 14 amino acids.

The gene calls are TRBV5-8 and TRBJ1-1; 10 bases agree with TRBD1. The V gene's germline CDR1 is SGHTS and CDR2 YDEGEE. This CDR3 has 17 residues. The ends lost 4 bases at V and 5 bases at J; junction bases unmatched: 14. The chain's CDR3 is CASSTPGQGIVGTEAFF. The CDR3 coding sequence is TGTGCCAGCAGCACTCCGGGACAGGGGATCGTCGGGACTGAAGCTTTCTTT.

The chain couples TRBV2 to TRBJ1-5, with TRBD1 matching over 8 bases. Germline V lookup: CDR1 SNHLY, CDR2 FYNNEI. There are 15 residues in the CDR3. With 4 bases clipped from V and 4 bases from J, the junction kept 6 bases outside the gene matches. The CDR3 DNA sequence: TGTGCCAGCAGTGGGTGGGACAGGCATAATCAGCCCCAGCATTTT. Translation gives CASSGWDRHNQPQHF.

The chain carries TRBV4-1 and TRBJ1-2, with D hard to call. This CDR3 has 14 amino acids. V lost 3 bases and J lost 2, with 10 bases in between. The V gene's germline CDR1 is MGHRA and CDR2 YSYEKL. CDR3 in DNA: TGCGCCAGCAGCCAGGTTCAGGAAAACTATGGCTACACCTTC. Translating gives CASSQVQENYGYTF.

CDR3: CASSLTGGSSYNEQFF. CDR3 DNA sequence: TGTGCCAGCAGCTTAACGGGCGGGAGCTCCTACAATGAGCAGTTCTTC. The V call is TRBV7-3, the J call TRBJ2-1; 7 nucleotides align to TRBD2. V dropped 0 bases and J dropped 0; count of bases not matched to a gene: 2. The CDR3 is 16 amino acids. Germline loops: CDR1 SGHTA, CDR2 FQGTGA.

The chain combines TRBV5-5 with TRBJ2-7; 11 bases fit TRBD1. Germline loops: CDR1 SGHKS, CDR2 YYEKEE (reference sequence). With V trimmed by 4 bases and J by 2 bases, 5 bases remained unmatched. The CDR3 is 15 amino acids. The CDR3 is CASSPPDRGPYEQYF. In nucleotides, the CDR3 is TGTGCCAGCAGCCCACCGGACAGGGGGCCCTACGAGCAGTACTTC.

The CDR3 DNA reads TGCGCCAGCAGCCACCCGGGGACAGGGGCAGGCTATGGCTACACCTTC. It encodes CASSHPGTGAGYGYTF. The V call is TRBV4-3, the J call TRBJ1-2, with TRBD1 matching over 10 bases. This CDR3 contains 16 residues. V shed 3 bases and J 4 bases; nucleotides not matched to a gene: 8. Germline-derived CDR1 and CDR2 are LGHNA and YSLEER.

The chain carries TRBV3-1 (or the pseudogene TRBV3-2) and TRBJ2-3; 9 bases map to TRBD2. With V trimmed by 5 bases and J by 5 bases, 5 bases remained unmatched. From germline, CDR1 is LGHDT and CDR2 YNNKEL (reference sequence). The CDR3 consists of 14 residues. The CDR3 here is CASSTRGGRDTQYF. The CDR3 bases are TGTGCCAGCAGCACGCGGGGGGGCCGAGATACGCAGTATTTT.

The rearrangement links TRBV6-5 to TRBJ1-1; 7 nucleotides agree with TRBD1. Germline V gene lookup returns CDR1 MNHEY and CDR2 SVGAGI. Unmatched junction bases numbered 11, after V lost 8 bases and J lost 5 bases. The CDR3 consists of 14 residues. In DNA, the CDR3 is TGTGCCAGCGGTCCCGGGGCACAGGGGACTGAAGCTTTCTTT. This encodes CASGPGAQGTEAFF.

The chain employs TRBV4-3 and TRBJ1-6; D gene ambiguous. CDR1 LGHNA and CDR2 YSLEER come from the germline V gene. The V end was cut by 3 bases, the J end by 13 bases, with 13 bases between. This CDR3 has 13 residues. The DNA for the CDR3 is TGCGCCAGCAGCCAGGCCCACGCGGCTCCCCTCCACTTT. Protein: CASSQAHAAPLHF.

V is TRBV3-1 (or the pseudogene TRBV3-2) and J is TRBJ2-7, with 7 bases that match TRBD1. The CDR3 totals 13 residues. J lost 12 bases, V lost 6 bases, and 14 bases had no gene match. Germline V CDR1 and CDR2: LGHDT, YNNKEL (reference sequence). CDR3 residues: CASRLFDRVCRYF. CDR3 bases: TGTGCCAGCAGACTATTCGACAGGGTATGTCGGTACTTC.

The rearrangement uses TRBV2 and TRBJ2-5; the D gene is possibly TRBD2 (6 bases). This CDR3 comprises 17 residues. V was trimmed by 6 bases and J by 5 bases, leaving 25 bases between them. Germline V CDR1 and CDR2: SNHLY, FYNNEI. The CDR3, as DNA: TGTGCCAGCAGAAAGCTAGCACCCGGAGGAGGGGCGGAGACCCAGTACTTC. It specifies CASRKLAPGGGAETQYF.

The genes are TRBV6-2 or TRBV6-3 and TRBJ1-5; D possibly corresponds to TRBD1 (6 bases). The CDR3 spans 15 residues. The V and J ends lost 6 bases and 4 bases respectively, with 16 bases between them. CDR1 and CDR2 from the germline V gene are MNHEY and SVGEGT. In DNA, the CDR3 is TGTGCCAGCAGCCCGATGACAGGAATTAATCAGCCCCAGCATTTT. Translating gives CASSPMTGINQPQHF.

The CDR3, as DNA: TGTGCCAGCAGTTCGGGGGTTAAGGGCGAGCAGTACTTC. Translation gives CASSSGVKGEQYF. The rearrangement uses TRBV6-5 and TRBJ2-7; tentatively, D is TRBD2 (6 bases). The germline V gene has CDR1 MNHEY and CDR2 SVGAGI. V lost 4 bases and J lost 6, with 13 bases in between. The CDR3 consists of 13 residues.

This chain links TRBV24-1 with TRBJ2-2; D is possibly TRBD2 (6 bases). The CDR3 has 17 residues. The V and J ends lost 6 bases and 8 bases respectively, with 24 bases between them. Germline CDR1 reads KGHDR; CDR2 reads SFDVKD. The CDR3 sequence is CATSPSRGRTGVGELFF. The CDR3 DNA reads TGTGCCACCAGTCCCTCCCGGGGCCGGACGGGGGTAGGGGAGCTGTTTTTT.

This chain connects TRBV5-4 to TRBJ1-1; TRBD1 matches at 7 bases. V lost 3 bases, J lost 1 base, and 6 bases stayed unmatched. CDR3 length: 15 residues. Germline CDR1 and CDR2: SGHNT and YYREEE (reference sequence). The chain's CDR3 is CASSSEQGRNTEAFF. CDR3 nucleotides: TGTGCCAGCAGCTCGGAACAGGGGAGGAACACTGAAGCTTTCTTT.

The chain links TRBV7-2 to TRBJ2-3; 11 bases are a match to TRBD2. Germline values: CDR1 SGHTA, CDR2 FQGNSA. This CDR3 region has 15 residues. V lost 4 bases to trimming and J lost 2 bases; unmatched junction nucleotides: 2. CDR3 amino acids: CASSSSGGTTDTQYF. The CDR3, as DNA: TGTGCCAGCAGCTCTAGCGGGGGGACCACAGATACGCAGTATTTT.

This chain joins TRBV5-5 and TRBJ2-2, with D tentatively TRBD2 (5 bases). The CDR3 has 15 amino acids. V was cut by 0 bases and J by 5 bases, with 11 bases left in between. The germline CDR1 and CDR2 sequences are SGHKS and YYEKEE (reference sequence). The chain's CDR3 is CASSLGGRGTGELFF. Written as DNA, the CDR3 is TGTGCCAGCAGCTTGGGGGGAAGAGGGACCGGGGAGCTGTTTTTT. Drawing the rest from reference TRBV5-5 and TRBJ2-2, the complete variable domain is DAGVTQSPTHLIKTRGQQVTLRCSPISGHKSVSWYQQVLGQGPQFIFQYYEKEERGRGNFPDRFSARQFPNYSSELNVNALLLGDSALYLCASSLGGRGTGELFFGEGSRLTVL.

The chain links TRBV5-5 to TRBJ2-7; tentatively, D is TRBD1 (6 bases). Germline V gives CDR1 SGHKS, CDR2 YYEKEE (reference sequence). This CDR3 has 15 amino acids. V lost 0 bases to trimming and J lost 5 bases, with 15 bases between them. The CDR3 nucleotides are TGTGCCAGCAGCTTGGGACAGGTTTACAAGGACGAGCAGTACTTC. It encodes CASSLGQVYKDEQYF.

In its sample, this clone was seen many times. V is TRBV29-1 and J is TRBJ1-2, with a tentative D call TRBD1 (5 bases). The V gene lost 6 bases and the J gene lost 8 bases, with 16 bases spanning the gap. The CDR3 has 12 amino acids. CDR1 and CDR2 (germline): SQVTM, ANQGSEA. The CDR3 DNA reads TGCAGCGTCGGGGGAAAAGTTGAAGGCTACACCTTC. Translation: CSVGGKVEGYTF.

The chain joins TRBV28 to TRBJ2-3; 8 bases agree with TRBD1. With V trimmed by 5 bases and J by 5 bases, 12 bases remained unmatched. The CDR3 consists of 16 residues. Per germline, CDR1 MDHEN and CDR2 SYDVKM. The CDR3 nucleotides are TGTGCCAGCAGTCCACACCATAGACAGGGGCTAGATACGCAGTATTTT. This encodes CASSPHHRQGLDTQYF.

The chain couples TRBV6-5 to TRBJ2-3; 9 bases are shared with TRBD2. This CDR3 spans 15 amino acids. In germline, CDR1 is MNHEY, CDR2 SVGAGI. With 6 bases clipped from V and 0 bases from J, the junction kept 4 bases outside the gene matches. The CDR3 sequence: CASRVAGESTDTQYF. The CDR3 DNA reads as TGTGCCAGCAGGGTAGCGGGGGAGAGCACAGATACGCAGTATTTT.

CDR3 amino acids: CASSFIAGGSPDTQYF. In nucleotides, the CDR3 is TGTGCCAGCAGCTTCATTGCGGGGGGGAGCCCAGATACGCAGTATTTT. The chain has TRBV5-6 and TRBJ2-3; 9 nucleotides match TRBD2. The CDR3 sequence is 16 residues long. J lost 4 bases, V lost 2 bases, and 8 bases had no gene match. The germline V gene encodes CDR1 SGHDT and CDR2 YYEEEE. The full variable domain, rest sourced from reference TRBV5-6 and TRBJ2-3, is DAGVTQSPTHLIKTRGQQVTLRCSPKSGHDTVSWYQQALGQGPQFIFQYYEEEERQRGNFPDRFSGHQFPNYSSELNVNALLLGDSALYLCASSFIAGGSPDTQYFGPGTRLTVL.

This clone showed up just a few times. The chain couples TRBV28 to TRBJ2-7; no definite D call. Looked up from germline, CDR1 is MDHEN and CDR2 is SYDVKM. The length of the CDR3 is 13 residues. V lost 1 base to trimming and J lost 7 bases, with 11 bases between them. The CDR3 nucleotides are TGTGCCAGCAGTTTATACCTGGCTAGGGAGCAGTACTTC. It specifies CASSLYLAREQYF. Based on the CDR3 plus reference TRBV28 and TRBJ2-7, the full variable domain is DVKVTQSSRYLVKRTGEKVFLECVQDMDHENMFWYRQDPGLGLRLIYFSYDVKMKEKGDIPEGYSVSREKKERFSLILESASTNQTSMYLCASSLYLAREQYFGPGTRLTVT.

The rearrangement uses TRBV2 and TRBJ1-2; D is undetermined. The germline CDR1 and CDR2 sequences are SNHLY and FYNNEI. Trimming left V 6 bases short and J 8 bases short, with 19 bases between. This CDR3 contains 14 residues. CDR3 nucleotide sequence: TGTGCCAGCAGGATAAGCCCAGGTTTTCAAGGCTACACCTTC. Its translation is CASRISPGFQGYTF.